This T cell receptor beta chain was obtained from a study of cytomegalovirus exposure and HLA in healthy donors. Primers: 60 Vbeta forward and 13 Jbeta reverse. Produced via immunoSEQ multiplex PCR; TCRdb's table is partial and in-frame only. The sample holds about 200,000 clones. This receptor was obtained from a boy aged 5-17 years in good health and CMV-seronegative. Sequenced input: PBMCs.

The DNA for the CDR3 is TGTGCCAGCAGCAGGGCTAGCGGGGAAGAGACCCAGTACTTC. Protein sequence: CASSRASGEETQYF. The gene calls are TRBV9 and TRBJ2-5, with 9 bases lining up with TRBD2. Trimming took 4 bases from V and 3 from J; bases not matched to a gene: 4. The CDR3 covers 14 residues. In germline, CDR1 is SGDLS, CDR2 YYNGEE.